A selection of T cell receptor beta chains follows, all from one sample in a study of CD8 T cells in Susac syndrome. TCRdb used MiXCR to reprocess the immunoSEQ multiplex PCR reads, holding one entry per CDR3 protein. The sample contains some 26,000 distinct CDR3 sequences, roughly 92% of which appear only once. The specimen sequenced was CD8+ T cells from PBMCs. The receptors originated from a human donor in good health. Both conserved end residues are part of each CDR3. Fields, in order: J gene, clone size, D gene, V gene, CDR3 DNA, CDR3 protein. D genes are given only for firm matches. Size values are once, few and many counts, or a class for expanded clones, and some rows have none.

>TRBJ2-3|-|-|TRBV7-2
TGTGCCAGCATCTTCGAGGGGAGAGATACGCAGTATTTT
CASIFEGRDTQYF
>TRBJ1-1|-|-|TRBV19
TGTGCCAGTAGTGGGCCGACAAGGCTGAACACTGAAGCTTTCTTT
CASSGPTRLNTEAFF
>TRBJ2-1|-|TRBD2|TRBV4-1
TGCGCCAGCAGCCAAGAGAGACTAGCGGGGTTTGAGCAGTTCTTC
CASSQERLAGFEQFF
>TRBJ1-1|-|-|TRBV19
TGTGCCAGTACCATTAACCGGGGCTTTCGAACTGAAGCTTTCTTT
CASTINRGFRTEAFF
>TRBJ2-2|-|-|TRBV6-1
TGTGCCAGCAGTAGGGGGAAGGGGGCGAACACCGGGGAGCTGTTTTTT
CASSRGKGANTGELFF
>TRBJ1-5|once|-|TRBV6-5
TGTGCCAGCAGACCGCAGGAGTTTAGCAATCAGCCCCAGCATTTT
CASRPQEFSNQPQHF
>TRBJ2-1|-|TRBD2|TRBV10-3
TGTGCCATCAGTGAACTCGGAGCGGGGGGGCGGAATGAGCAGTTCTTC
CAISELGAGGRNEQFF
>TRBJ2-4|once|-|TRBV12-5
TGTGCTAGTGGGAGCGCTCCTGGCAAAAACATTCAGTACTTC
CASGSAPGKNIQYF
>TRBJ1-2|-|-|TRBV27
TGTGCCAGCAGTTTAGGGGGAGGGCCAATCTATGGCTACACCTTC
CASSLGGGPIYGYTF
>TRBJ2-1|-|-|TRBV29-1
TGCAGCGTTGAAGAGTCCTTGGGTTACAATGAGCAGTTCTTC
CSVEESLGYNEQFF
>TRBJ2-3|-|TRBD2|TRBV5-4
TGTGCCAGCAGCACCACCGGGACTAGTAAGACAGATACGCAGTATTTT
CASSTTGTSKTDTQYF
>TRBJ2-3|-|TRBD2|TRBV7-2
TGTGCCAGCAGCTTACTAGCGGGTGACACAGATACGCAGTATTTT
CASSLLAGDTDTQYF
>TRBJ1-1|-|-|TRBV19
TGTGCCAGTAGTATTGGGACCGCCACAGAAGCTTTCTTT
CASSIGTATEAFF
>TRBJ2-1|once|-|TRBV7-9
TGTGCCAGCAGCCCTGGGGCGGGGTTTGACAATGAGCAGTTCTTC
CASSPGAGFDNEQFF
>TRBJ1-4|-|TRBD1|TRBV7-9
TGTGCCAGCAGCCCAATCGGGACAGGGAATGAAAAACTGTTTTTT
CASSPIGTGNEKLFF
>TRBJ2-1|-|-|TRBV9
TGTGCCAGCAGCGTAGAGGGCTACTTTAATGAGCAGTTCTTC
CASSVEGYFNEQFF
>TRBJ2-3|-|-|TRBV2
TGTGCCAGCAGTGAAGTTAACAGACCCACAGATACGCAGTATTTT
CASSEVNRPTDTQYF
>TRBJ2-3|-|-|TRBV2
TGTGCCAGCAGGGGGGCGGTAGATACGCAGTATTTT
CASRGAVDTQYF
>TRBJ1-1|few|-|TRBV29-1
TGCAGCGTTGAAACAGGTGGTATGACTGAAGCTTTCTTT
CSVETGGMTEAFF
>TRBJ2-1|-|TRBD1|TRBV10-2
TGCGCCAGCAGACACAGGGGGACCCAGGAGCGTTTCTACAATGAGCAGTTCTTC
CASRHRGTQERFYNEQFF
>TRBJ1-2|-|-|TRBV20-1
TGCAGTGCTACCGGGGGTTCGGGTGGCTACACCTTC
CSATGGSGGYTF
>TRBJ1-2|once|TRBD1|TRBV9
TGTGCCAGCAGCGTTGGGACAGGGCTAAACTATGGCTACACCTTC
CASSVGTGLNYGYTF
>TRBJ2-5|-|TRBD1|TRBV7-9
TGTGCCAGCAGCCCATCCGGGACAGGGTGGAAAGAGACCCAGTACTTC
CASSPSGTGWKETQYF
>TRBJ2-3|-|TRBD2|TRBV3-1
TGTGCCAGCAGCCAAGAAGCCATAGCGGGGGCCCGGAAGGAAACAGATACGCAGTATTTT
CASSQEAIAGARKETDTQYF
>TRBJ2-2|-|-|TRBV19
TGTGCCAGTAAGGGGAACACCGGGGAGCTGTTTTTT
CASKGNTGELFF
>TRBJ2-7|-|TRBD2|TRBV3-1
TGTGCCAGCAGCCAAGGGACTAGCGGGATTTACGAGCAGTACTTC
CASSQGTSGIYEQYF
>TRBJ1-2|-|TRBD1|TRBV20-1
TGCAGTGCTAGCGGGACAGGGGGCAACTATGGCTACACCTTC
CSASGTGGNYGYTF
>TRBJ2-7|-|-|TRBV2
TGTGCCAGCAACGCGGGGTATCGGGAGCAGTACTTC
CASNAGYREQYF
>TRBJ2-2|-|-|TRBV7-7
TGTGCCAGCAGCCAGACACGGGCCGGGGAGCTGTTTTTT
CASSQTRAGELFF
>TRBJ2-1|-|TRBD1|TRBV5-6
TGTGCCAGCAGCTCGGGACAGGGGCCCTACAATGAGCAGTTCTTC
CASSSGQGPYNEQFF
>TRBJ1-1|-|-|TRBV3-1
TGTGCCAGCAGCCCCCGGGGGGACACTGAAGCTTTCTTT
CASSPRGDTEAFF
>TRBJ2-1|-|-|TRBV4-3
TGCGCCAGCAGCCAAGACCCTTCCCAAAGCAATGAGCAGTTCTTC
CASSQDPSQSNEQFF
>TRBJ2-1|-|TRBD2|TRBV6-1
TGTGCCAGCAGTGACTCTAGCGGGGGTTACAATGGGCAGTTCTTC
CASSDSSGGYNGQFF
>TRBJ1-2|-|TRBD1|TRBV28
TGTGCCAGCAGTTTAGTGGCAGGGGGTGGCTACACCTTC
CASSLVAGGGYTF
>TRBJ2-7|-|-|TRBV13
TGTGCCAGCAGCTTAGGGCCCTCGTGGGGGTACGAGCAGTACTTC
CASSLGPSWGYEQYF
>TRBJ2-5|-|-|TRBV7-2
TGTGCCAGCAGCCCCCGGGGACAAGAGACCCAGTACTTC
CASSPRGQETQYF
>TRBJ1-6|-|TRBD1|TRBV19
TGTGCCACCACGGACAGGGGGGATTCACCCCTCCACTTT
CATTDRGDSPLHF
>TRBJ1-6|-|-|TRBV7-6
TGTGCCAGCAGCTCCCAGAGCTCCTATAATTCACCCCTCCACTTT
CASSSQSSYNSPLHF
>TRBJ2-5|-|-|TRBV7-9
TGTGCCAGCAGCTTTGAGGGAAGAAGGGAGACCCAGTACTTC
CASSFEGRRETQYF
>TRBJ1-4|-|TRBD1|TRBV7-9
TGTGCCAGCAGCTTTGATCAGGGGGCTGAGGAAAAACTGTTTTTT
CASSFDQGAEEKLFF
>TRBJ2-3|-|TRBD2|TRBV20-1
TGCAGTACTAAACTAGCGCGTACGCAGTATTTT
CSTKLARTQYF
>TRBJ2-7|-|-|TRBV20-1
TGCAGTGCTAGCGCCGGGATCCGATCCTACGAGCAGTACTTC
CSASAGIRSYEQYF
>TRBJ2-7|-|-|TRBV9
TGTGCCAGCAGCGTAGAGGGGGGCAGAGACTACGAGCAGTACTTC
CASSVEGGRDYEQYF
>TRBJ1-1|-|-|TRBV20-1
TGCAGTGCCCGGGGGATGGGGGACACTGAAGCTTTCTTT
CSARGMGDTEAFF
>TRBJ2-1|-|-|TRBV5-4
TGTGCCAGCAGCACCGGGGATGAGCAGTTCTTC
CASSTGDEQFF
>TRBJ1-3|-|-|TRBV20-1
TGCAGTGCTAGAGGATTGGGACTGAACTCTGGAAACACCATATATTTT
CSARGLGLNSGNTIYF
>TRBJ1-3|-|-|TRBV27
TGTGCCAGCAGACCCAGGGGATTGACTGGAAACACCATATATTTT
CASRPRGLTGNTIYF
>TRBJ2-1|-|-|TRBV20-1
TGCAGTGCTTTCATTCGTGGCTCCTACAATGAGCAGTTCTTC
CSAFIRGSYNEQFF
>TRBJ2-5|-|TRBD1|TRBV2
TGTGCCAGCAGTACCCGGACAGGGGAGGAGACCCAGTACTTC
CASSTRTGEETQYF
>TRBJ2-3|-|-|TRBV29-1
TGCAGCGTAGAAGGAGGGGGCACAACAGATACGCAGTATTTT
CSVEGGGTTDTQYF
>TRBJ2-5|-|TRBD2|TRBV7-2
TGTGCCAGCAGCTCCCCCGGGGAGGGGCAAGAGACCCAGTACTTC
CASSSPGEGQETQYF
>TRBJ2-1|few|-|TRBV19
TGTGCCAGTACCCTTAGCGCTTTCTCCTACAATGAGCAGTTCTTC
CASTLSAFSYNEQFF
>TRBJ2-7|-|-|TRBV19
TGTGCCAGTAGTTCCAGGATAAGCGAGCAGTACTTC
CASSSRISEQYF
>TRBJ2-1|-|-|TRBV7-8
TGTGCCAGCAGCACCCCCCCCTGGAGTTCCTCCTACAATGAGCAGTTCTTC
CASSTPPWSSSYNEQFF
>TRBJ2-7|once|-|TRBV24-1
TGTGCCACGCATGGCAGGGGGAGGCCGTACGAGCAGTACTTC
CATHGRGRPYEQYF
>TRBJ2-1|-|TRBD1|TRBV5-6
TGTGCCAGCAGTGCACAGGGGGGCGCCTACAATGAGCAGTTCTTC
CASSAQGGAYNEQFF
>TRBJ2-7|-|-|TRBV27
TGTGCCAGCAGTTTATTAACAGGGTCCGACGAGCAGTACTTC
CASSLLTGSDEQYF
>TRBJ2-2|-|TRBD2|TRBV19
TGTGCCAGTAGTTCCCGACTAGCGGACACCGGGGAGCTGTTTTTT
CASSSRLADTGELFF
>TRBJ2-3|-|-|TRBV12-3/TRBV12-4
TGTGCCAGCACCCCTTTTGACAGGCACACAGATACGCAGTATTTT
CASTPFDRHTDTQYF
>TRBJ1-1|-|-|TRBV14
TGTGCCAGCAGCCAAGATAGGGCCGGAGGGGTTGGCACTGAAGCTTTCTTT
CASSQDRAGGVGTEAFF